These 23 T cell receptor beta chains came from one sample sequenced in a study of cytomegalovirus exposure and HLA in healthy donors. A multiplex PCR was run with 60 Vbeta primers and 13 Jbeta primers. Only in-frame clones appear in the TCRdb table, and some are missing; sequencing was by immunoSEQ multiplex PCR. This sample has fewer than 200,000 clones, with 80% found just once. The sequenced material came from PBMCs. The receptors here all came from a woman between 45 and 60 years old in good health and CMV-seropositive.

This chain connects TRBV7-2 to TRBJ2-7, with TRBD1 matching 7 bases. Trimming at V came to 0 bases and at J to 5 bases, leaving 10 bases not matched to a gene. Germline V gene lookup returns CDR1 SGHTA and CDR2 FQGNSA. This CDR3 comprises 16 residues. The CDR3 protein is CASSLAHRDRANEQYF. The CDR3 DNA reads TGTGCCAGCAGCTTAGCCCACCGAGACAGGGCCAACGAGCAGTACTTC.

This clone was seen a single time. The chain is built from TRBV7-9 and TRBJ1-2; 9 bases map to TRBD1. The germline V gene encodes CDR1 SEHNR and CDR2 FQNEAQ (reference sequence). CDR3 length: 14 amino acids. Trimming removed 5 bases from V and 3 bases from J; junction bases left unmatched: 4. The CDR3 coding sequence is TGTGCCAGCAGCCTCCGGGACAGGGACTATGGCTACACCTTC. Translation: CASSLRDRDYGYTF. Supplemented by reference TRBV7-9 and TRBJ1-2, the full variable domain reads DTGVSQNPRHKITKRGQNVTFRCDPISEHNRLYWYRQTLGQGPEFLTYFQNEAQLEKSRLLSDRFSAERPKGSFSTLEIQRTEQGDSAMYLCASSLRDRDYGYTFGSGTRLTVV.

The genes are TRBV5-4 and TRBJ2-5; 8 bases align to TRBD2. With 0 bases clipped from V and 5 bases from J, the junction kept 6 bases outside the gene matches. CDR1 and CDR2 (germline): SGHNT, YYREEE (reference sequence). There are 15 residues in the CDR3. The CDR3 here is CASSLAGGPEETQYF. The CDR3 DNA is TGTGCCAGCAGCTTGGCGGGAGGGCCCGAGGAGACCCAGTACTTC.

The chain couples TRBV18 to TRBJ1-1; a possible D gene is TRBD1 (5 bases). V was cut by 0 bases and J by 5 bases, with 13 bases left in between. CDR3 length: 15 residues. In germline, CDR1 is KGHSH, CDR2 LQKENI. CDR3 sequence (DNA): TGTGCCAGCTCACCACCGTTGGGGGAGGGGACTGAAGCTTTCTTT. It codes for CASSPPLGEGTEAFF. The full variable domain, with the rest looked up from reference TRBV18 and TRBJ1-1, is NAGVMQNPRHLVRRRGQEARLRCSPMKGHSHVYWYRQLPEEGLKFMVYLQKENIIDESGMPKERFSAEFPKEGPSILRIQQVVRGDSAAYFCASSPPLGEGTEAFFGQGTRLTVV.

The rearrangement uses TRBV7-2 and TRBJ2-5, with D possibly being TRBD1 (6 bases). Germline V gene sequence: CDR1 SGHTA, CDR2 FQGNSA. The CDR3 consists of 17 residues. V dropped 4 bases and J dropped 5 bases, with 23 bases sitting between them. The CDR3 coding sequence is TGTGCCAGCAGCTCACCCTCGGACTCCCAGGGGTTGGAGACCCAGTACTTC. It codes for CASSSPSDSQGLETQYF.

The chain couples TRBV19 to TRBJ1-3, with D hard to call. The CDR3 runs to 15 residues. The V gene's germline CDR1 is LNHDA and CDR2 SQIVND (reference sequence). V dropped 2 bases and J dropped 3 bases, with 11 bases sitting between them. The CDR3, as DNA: TGTGCCAGTAGTATACAGTCCTTCAATGGAAACACCATATATTTT. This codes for CASSIQSFNGNTIYF.

CDR3 residues: CASSLVTGLRYGYTF. CDR3 nucleotides: TGTGCCAGCAGTTTAGTCACAGGGTTACGGTATGGCTACACCTTC. This chain uses TRBV28 with TRBJ1-2; D is perhaps TRBD1 (6 bases). Germline CDR1 MDHEN, CDR2 SYDVKM. V lost 2 bases and J lost 5, with 15 bases in between. The length of the CDR3 is 15 residues.

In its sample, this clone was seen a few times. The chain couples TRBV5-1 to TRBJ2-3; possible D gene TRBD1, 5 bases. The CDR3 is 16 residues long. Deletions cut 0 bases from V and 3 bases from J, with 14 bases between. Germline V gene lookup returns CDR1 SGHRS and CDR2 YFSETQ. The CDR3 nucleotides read TGCGCCAGCAGCTTGGAACCCGGGCAGGGAACAGATACGCAGTATTTT. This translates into CASSLEPGQGTDTQYF.

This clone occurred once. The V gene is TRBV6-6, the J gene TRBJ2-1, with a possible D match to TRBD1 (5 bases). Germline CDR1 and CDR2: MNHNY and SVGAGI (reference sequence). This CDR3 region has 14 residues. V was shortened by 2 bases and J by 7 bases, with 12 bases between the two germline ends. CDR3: CASSYLVGVNEQFF. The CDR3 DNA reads TGTGCCAGCAGTTACCTAGTAGGGGTAAATGAGCAGTTCTTC.

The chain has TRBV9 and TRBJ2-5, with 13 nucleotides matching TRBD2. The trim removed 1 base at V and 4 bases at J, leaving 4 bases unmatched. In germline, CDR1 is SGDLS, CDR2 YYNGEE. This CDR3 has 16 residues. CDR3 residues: CASSVTSGRAPETQYF. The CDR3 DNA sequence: TGTGCCAGCAGCGTAACTAGCGGGAGGGCACCAGAGACCCAGTACTTC.

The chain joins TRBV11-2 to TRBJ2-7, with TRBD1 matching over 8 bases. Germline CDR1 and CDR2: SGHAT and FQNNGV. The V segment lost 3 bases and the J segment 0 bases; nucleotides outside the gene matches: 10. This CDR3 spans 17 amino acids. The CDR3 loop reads CASSFSSRDRHSYEQYF. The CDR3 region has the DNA TGTGCCAGCAGCTTTAGTTCTAGGGACAGGCACTCCTACGAGCAGTACTTC.

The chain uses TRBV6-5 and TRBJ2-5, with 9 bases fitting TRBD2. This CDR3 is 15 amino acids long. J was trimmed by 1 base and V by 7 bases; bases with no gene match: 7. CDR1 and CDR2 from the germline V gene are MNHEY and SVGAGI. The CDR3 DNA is TGTGCCAGCACAGGTAGCGGGGGTTCCCAAGAGACCCAGTACTTC. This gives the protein CASTGSGGSQETQYF.

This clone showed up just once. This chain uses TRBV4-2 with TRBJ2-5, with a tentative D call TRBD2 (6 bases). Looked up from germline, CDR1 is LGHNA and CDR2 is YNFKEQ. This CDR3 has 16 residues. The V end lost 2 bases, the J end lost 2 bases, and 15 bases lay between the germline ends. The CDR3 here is CASSQPEPGGQETQYF. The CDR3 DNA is TGTGCCAGCAGCCAACCGGAGCCCGGGGGACAAGAGACCCAGTACTTC.

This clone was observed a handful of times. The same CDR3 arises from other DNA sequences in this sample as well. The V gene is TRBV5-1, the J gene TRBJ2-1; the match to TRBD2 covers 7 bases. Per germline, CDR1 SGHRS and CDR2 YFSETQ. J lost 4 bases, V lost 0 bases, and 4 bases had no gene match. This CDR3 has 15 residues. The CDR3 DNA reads TGCGCCAGCAGCTTGGGGGGAGGGGATTACAATGAGCAGTTCTTC. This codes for CASSLGGGDYNEQFF.

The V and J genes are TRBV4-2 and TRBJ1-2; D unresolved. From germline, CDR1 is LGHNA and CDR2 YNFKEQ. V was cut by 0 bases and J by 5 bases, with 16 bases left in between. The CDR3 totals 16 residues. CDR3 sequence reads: CASSQDGADPFYGYTF. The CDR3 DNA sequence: TGTGCCAGCAGCCAAGATGGCGCGGATCCGTTTTATGGCTACACCTTC.

The CDR3 spells CASSVDRGRDTQYF. Here the CDR3 DNA reads TGTGCCAGCAGCGTGGACAGGGGGAGGGATACGCAGTATTTT. This sequence joins TRBV6-5 and TRBJ2-3; 10 bases agree with TRBD1. The CDR3 loop spans 14 amino acids. Per germline, CDR1 MNHEY and CDR2 SVGAGI. The junction had 6 bases not matched to a gene; V was cut back by 6 bases and J by 6 bases.

The CDR3 nucleotides are TGTGCCAGCAGCGCGTCAGGGAATCAGCCCCAGCATTTT. The encoded protein is CASSASGNQPQHF. The gene calls are TRBV5-8 and TRBJ1-5, with D perhaps matching TRBD1 (5 bases). Trimming pared 4 bases from V and 4 bases from J, leaving 9 bases between. This CDR3 is 13 amino acids long. The germline CDR1 and CDR2 sequences are SGHTS and YDEGEE.

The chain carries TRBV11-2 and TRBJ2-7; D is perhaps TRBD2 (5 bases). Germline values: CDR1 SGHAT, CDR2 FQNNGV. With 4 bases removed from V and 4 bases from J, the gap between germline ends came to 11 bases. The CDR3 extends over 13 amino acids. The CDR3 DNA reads TGTGCCAGCAGCTCCGGACTCTCTTACGAGCAGTACTTC. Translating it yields CASSSGLSYEQYF.

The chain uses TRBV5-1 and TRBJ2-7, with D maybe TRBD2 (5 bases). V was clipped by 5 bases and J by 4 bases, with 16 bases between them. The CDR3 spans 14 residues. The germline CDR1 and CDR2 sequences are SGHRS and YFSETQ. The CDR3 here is CASRVDFGSYEQYF. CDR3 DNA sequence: TGCGCCAGCAGGGTGGACTTTGGTTCTTACGAGCAGTACTTC.

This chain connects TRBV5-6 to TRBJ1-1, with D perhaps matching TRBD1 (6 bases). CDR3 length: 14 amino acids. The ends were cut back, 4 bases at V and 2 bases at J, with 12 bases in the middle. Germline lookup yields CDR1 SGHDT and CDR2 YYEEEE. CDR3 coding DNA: TGTGCCAGCAGCCCTACAGGGTTCAACACTGAAGCTTTCTTT. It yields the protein CASSPTGFNTEAFF.

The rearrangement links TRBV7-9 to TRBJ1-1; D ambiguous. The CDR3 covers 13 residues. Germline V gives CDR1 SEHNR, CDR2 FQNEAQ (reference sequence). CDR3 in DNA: TGTTCCGGCTGGTTCGACGGCGGCACTGAAGCTTTCTTT. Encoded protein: CSGWFDGGTEAFF.

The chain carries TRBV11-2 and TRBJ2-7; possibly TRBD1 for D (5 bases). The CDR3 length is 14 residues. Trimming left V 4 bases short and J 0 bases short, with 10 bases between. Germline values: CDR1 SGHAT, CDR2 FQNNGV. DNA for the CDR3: TGTGCCAGCAGCTACCCAGGGCTCTCCTACGAGCAGTACTTC. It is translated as CASSYPGLSYEQYF. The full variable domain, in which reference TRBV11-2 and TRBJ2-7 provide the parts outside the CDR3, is EAGVAQSPRYKIIEKRQSVAFWCNPISGHATLYWYQQILGQGPKLLIQFQNNGVVDDSQLPKDRFSAERLKGVDSTLKIQPAKLEDSAVYLCASSYPGLSYEQYFGPGTRLTVT.

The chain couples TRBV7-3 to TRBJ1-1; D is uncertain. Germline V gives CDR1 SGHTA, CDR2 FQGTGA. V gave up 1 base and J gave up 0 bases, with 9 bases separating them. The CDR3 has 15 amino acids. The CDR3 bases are TGTGCCAGCAGCTTAATATCGGGGATGAACACTGAAGCTTTCTTT. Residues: CASSLISGMNTEAFF.